The 27 T cell receptor beta chains listed next were all sequenced from one sample in a study of cytomegalovirus exposure and HLA in healthy donors. Amplification used 60 Vbeta primers and 13 Jbeta primers. Data came from immunoSEQ multiplex PCR; TCRdb stores just in-frame clones and leaves some out. The data show about 150,000 clones, approximately 85% seen once. Sample: PBMCs. Receptors were obtained from a woman between 50 and 59 years old in good health and CMV-seropositive.

This clone was detected once. The chain has TRBV6-1 and TRBJ2-7; 7 nucleotides line up with TRBD2. Unmatched junction bases numbered 3, after V lost 7 bases and J lost 3 bases. The CDR3 is 12 amino acids. Germline-derived CDR1 and CDR2 are MNHNS and SASEGT. CDR3 sequence: CASNPGGYEQYF. The CDR3 DNA sequence: TGTGCCAGCAACCCGGGGGGCTACGAGCAGTACTTC.

The chain links TRBV10-3 to TRBJ2-3, with D possibly being TRBD1 (7 bases). CDR1 ENHRY and CDR2 SYGVKD come from the germline V gene. This CDR3 has 15 residues. The V gene lost 10 bases and the J gene lost 4 bases, with 21 bases spanning the gap. CDR3 region: CATKPQQGRSDTQYF. CDR3 nucleotides: TGTGCCACCAAGCCTCAACAGGGGAGGTCAGATACGCAGTATTTT.

V is TRBV29-1 and J is TRBJ1-2; 9 bases are a match to TRBD1. V dropped 7 bases and J dropped 0; count of bases not matched to a gene: 3. Germline V CDR1 and CDR2: SQVTM, ANQGSEA. The CDR3 length is 13 residues. CDR3 in DNA: TGCAGCGCTGGGACAGGGACTAACTATGGCTACACCTTC. Amino acids: CSAGTGTNYGYTF.

The chain employs TRBV28 and TRBJ1-3, with D unclear. V lost 7 bases to trimming and J lost 0 bases, with 13 bases between them. The germline V gene encodes CDR1 MDHEN and CDR2 SYDVKM. The CDR3 has 15 amino acids. CDR3 sequence reads: CASIDSRDSGNTIYF. The CDR3, as DNA: TGTGCCAGCATCGACTCGCGGGACTCTGGAAACACCATATATTTT.

This clone was counted once. CDR3 residues: CASSFPPNEQYF. In DNA form, the CDR3 reads TGTGCCAGCAGTTTCCCCCCCAACGAGCAGTACTTC. The chain carries TRBV28 and TRBJ2-7; D is uncertain. Germline CDR1 and CDR2: MDHEN and SYDVKM. Trimming left V 3 bases short and J 5 bases short, with 8 bases between. This CDR3 has 12 residues.

The chain employs TRBV5-1 and TRBJ1-4; D is unresolved. Germline CDR1 is SGHRS and CDR2 is YFSETQ. There are 14 residues in the CDR3. The V and J ends lost 5 bases and 2 bases respectively, with 10 bases between them. The CDR3 DNA is TGCGCCAGCAGACAGTTTTCCACTAATGAAAAACTGTTTTTT. Residues: CASRQFSTNEKLFF. The entire variable domain, with the rest obtained from reference TRBV5-1 and TRBJ1-4, is as follows: KAGVTQTPRYLIKTRGQQVTLSCSPISGHRSVSWYQQTPGQGLQFLFEYFSETQRNKGNFPGRFSGRQFSNSRSEMNVSTLELGDSALYLCASRQFSTNEKLFFGSGTQLSVL.

This clone was seen more than once but under ten times. The rearrangement joins TRBV18 to TRBJ2-2, with 7 bases matching TRBD1. Germline CDR1 is KGHSH and CDR2 is LQKENI. Trimming cost V 8 bases and J 2 bases; bases outside gene matches: 14. The CDR3 has 17 residues. The CDR3, as DNA: TGTGCCAGCCCAACTCTTGGGACAGTTACTAACACCGGGGAGCTGTTTTTT. This encodes CASPTLGTVTNTGELFF.

This chain uses TRBV7-8 with TRBJ2-3; possibly TRBD2 for D (5 bases). The CDR3 covers 16 residues. The V gene's germline CDR1 is SGHVS and CDR2 FQNEAQ. V lost 1 base, J lost 4 bases, and 15 bases lay in between. In DNA form, the CDR3 reads TGTGCCAGCAGCTTAGAAGCCGCTAGCCTCCCAGATACGCAGTATTTT. Its protein product is CASSLEAASLPDTQYF. The full variable domain, its missing parts supplied by reference TRBV7-8 and TRBJ2-3, is GAGVSQSPRYKVAKRGQDVALRCDPISGHVSLFWYQQALGQGPEFLTYFQNEAQLDKSGLPSDRFFAERPEGSVSTLKIQRTQQEDSAVYLCASSLEAASLPDTQYFGPGTRLTVL.

This sequence joins TRBV7-9 and TRBJ1-2, with TRBD1 identical over 7 bases. V shed 1 base and J 10 bases; nucleotides not matched to a gene: 9. The CDR3 is made up of 14 amino acids. Germline assignment: CDR1 SEHNR and CDR2 FQNEAQ (reference sequence). The CDR3 DNA reads TGTGCCAGCAGCTTAGGACAGGGTTGGGATGACTACACCTTC. Its translation is CASSLGQGWDDYTF. The variable domain in full, with the rest retrieved from reference TRBV7-9 and TRBJ1-2, is DTGVSQNPRHKITKRGQNVTFRCDPISEHNRLYWYRQTLGQGPEFLTYFQNEAQLEKSRLLSDRFSAERPKGSFSTLEIQRTEQGDSAMYLCASSLGQGWDDYTFGSGTRLTVV.

The chain recombines TRBV5-5 with TRBJ1-2; unclear D gene. Trimming left V 3 bases short and J 8 bases short, with 14 bases between. The CDR3 runs 13 residues. Germline-derived CDR1 and CDR2 are SGHKS and YYEKEE (reference sequence). CDR3 region: CASSSGYGGGYTF. The CDR3 nucleotides read TGTGCCAGCAGCTCCGGCTACGGCGGGGGCTACACCTTC.

The CDR3: CASSKEGTGTDTDTQYF. In nucleotides, the CDR3 is TGTGCCAGCAGCAAAGAAGGGACCGGGACAGACACAGATACGCAGTATTTT. The chain is built from TRBV21-1 and TRBJ2-3; the table calls TRBD1, which could not be checked here. TRBV21-1 is marked as a pseudogene. The CDR3 is made up of 17 amino acids.

V and J are TRBV7-9 and TRBJ2-3, with a weak D call TRBD2 (6 bases). The CDR3 has 17 residues. Germline V gene data show CDR1 as SEHNR and CDR2 as FQNEAQ (reference sequence). V lost 4 bases to trimming and J lost 2 bases, with 19 bases between them. CDR3 DNA: TGTGCCAGCAGCTCAACCGAGGGGCTAGCGCCCACAGATACGCAGTATTTT. The encoded protein is CASSSTEGLAPTDTQYF.

J is TRBJ2-3 and V is TRBV7-6; 9 bases match TRBD1. CDR1 is SGHVS, CDR2 FNYEAQ, per germline. There are 14 residues in the CDR3. Trimming removed 5 bases from V and 6 bases from J; junction bases left unmatched: 6. This CDR3 is CASSPDRGMDTQYF. The CDR3 DNA is TGTGCCAGCAGCCCCGACAGGGGGATGGATACGCAGTATTTT.

This chain uses TRBV11-3 with TRBJ1-1, with a tentative D call TRBD1 (5 bases). The CDR3 is 13 amino acids. Germline loops: CDR1 SGHNT, CDR2 YENEEA. V lost 5 bases to trimming and J lost 8 bases, with 15 bases between them. CDR3: CASSAVTGGEAFF. DNA of the CDR3: TGTGCCAGCAGCGCGGTGACGGGGGGAGAAGCTTTCTTT.

The V and J genes are TRBV11-2 and TRBJ2-7; 10 nucleotides line up with TRBD1. The germline V gene has CDR1 SGHAT and CDR2 FQNNGV. This CDR3 region has 14 residues. V gave up 4 bases and J gave up 3 bases; unmatched junction bases: 3. This CDR3 reads CASSSRDRGYEQYF. For the CDR3, the DNA is TGTGCCAGCAGCTCCCGGGACAGGGGCTACGAGCAGTACTTC.

This clone was recorded only once. This chain uses TRBV9 with TRBJ2-5, with D perhaps matching TRBD1 (7 bases). V lost 0 bases, J lost 5 bases, and 8 bases lay in between. CDR1 and CDR2 (germline): SGDLS, YYNGEE. The CDR3 extends over 13 amino acids. The CDR3 DNA sequence: TGTGCCAGCAGCGTAGCAGGGGGGGAGACCCAGTACTTC. Translating it yields CASSVAGGETQYF.

V and J are TRBV27 and TRBJ2-2; 10 positions match TRBD2. Trimming removed 8 bases from V and 6 bases from J; junction bases left unmatched: 9. Germline values: CDR1 MNHEY, CDR2 SMNVEV (reference sequence). This CDR3 region has 15 residues. The CDR3 DNA sequence: TGTGCCAGCTCCACTAGCGGGACTGAGGCCGGGGAGCTGTTTTTT. Its translation is CASSTSGTEAGELFF.

The chain couples TRBV19 to TRBJ1-5; D ambiguous. CDR3 length: 12 amino acids. V lost 6 bases and J lost 9, with 12 bases in between. Germline CDR1 is LNHDA and CDR2 is SQIVND (reference sequence). CDR3 sequence reads: CASSSLETPQHF. The CDR3 bases are TGTGCCAGTAGCAGTCTAGAGACGCCCCAGCATTTT.

The chain carries TRBV18 and TRBJ1-5, with a tentative D call TRBD1 (6 bases). CDR3 length: 17 amino acids. CDR1 and CDR2 (germline): KGHSH, LQKENI. CDR3: CAGQLTAGAIGNQPQHF. The CDR3 DNA sequence: TGTGCGGGCCAGCTCACCGCAGGGGCGATTGGCAATCAGCCCCAGCATTTT.

The genes are TRBV18 and TRBJ2-1; 9 nucleotides agree with TRBD1. Trimming removed 6 bases from V and 8 bases from J; junction bases left unmatched: 11. The CDR3 is 15 amino acids. Germline CDR1 KGHSH, CDR2 LQKENI. CDR3 amino acids: CASSIGTGISYEQFF. The CDR3 DNA is TGTGCCAGCTCGATCGGGACAGGGATTTCTTATGAGCAGTTCTTC.

The chain is built from TRBV28 and TRBJ2-7; TRBD2 aligns across 11 bases. The length of the CDR3 is 15 residues. After removal of 4 bases from V and 6 bases from J, the junction contained 8 bases not matched to a gene. Germline CDR1 reads MDHEN; CDR2 reads SYDVKM. The DNA for the CDR3 is TGTGCCAGCAGTTCGCATACTAGCGGGAGACGCGAGCAGTACTTC. Amino acid sequence: CASSSHTSGRREQYF.

DNA of the CDR3: TGTGCCTGGAGTGTAGCGGCCTCTGGGGCCAACGTCCTGACTTTC. It encodes CAWSVAASGANVLTF. The rearrangement uses TRBV30 and TRBJ2-6, with D tentatively TRBD2 (5 bases). Trimming took 0 bases from V and 0 from J, leaving 6 bases between them. The CDR3 consists of 15 residues. CDR1 is GTSNPN, CDR2 SVGIG, per germline (reference sequence).

V gene TRBV5-1 combines with J gene TRBJ2-7; D is unclear. The CDR3 has 15 amino acids. From germline, CDR1 is SGHRS and CDR2 YFSETQ. Trimming stripped 4 bases from V and 6 bases from J, with 20 bases between. The CDR3, as DNA: TGCGCCAGCAGCCCCAGAGGTCTAGATAGTGCCGAGCAGTACTTC. Its translation: CASSPRGLDSAEQYF.

The J gene is TRBJ1-6, the V gene TRBV4-3; D call uncertain. This CDR3 spans 16 amino acids. Germline V gene data show CDR1 as LGHNA and CDR2 as YSLEER. Between the trimmed V and J ends, which lost 0 bases and 5 bases, there was a span of 11 bases. CDR3 sequence reads: CASSQDVRQDNSPLHF. CDR3 DNA: TGCGCCAGCAGCCAAGACGTGCGCCAGGATAATTCACCCCTCCACTTT.

The J gene is TRBJ1-1, the V gene TRBV6-5; D not certain. Trimming removed 6 bases from V and 4 bases from J, with 18 bases in between. The CDR3 is made up of 15 amino acids. Germline V gene data show CDR1 as MNHEY and CDR2 as SVGAGI. CDR3 coding DNA: TGTGCCAGCAGACCCGGACGTGGCAGCGGCACTGAAGCTTTCTTT. Translation: CASRPGRGSGTEAFF.

V usage is TRBV7-9 and J usage is TRBJ2-1; perhaps TRBD1 as D (6 bases). V lost 7 bases, J lost 5 bases, and 9 bases lay in between. This CDR3 is built from 12 residues. Germline loops: CDR1 SEHNR, CDR2 FQNEAQ (reference sequence). CDR3 coding DNA: TGTGCCAGCAAGGGGGTGAACAATGAGCAGTTCTTC. This translates into CASKGVNNEQFF.

This rearrangement joins TRBV15 to TRBJ2-2, with D possibly TRBD2 on 6 matching bases. V was pared by 4 bases and J by 5 bases, with 14 bases between. The CDR3 has 15 amino acids. Germline V gene lookup returns CDR1 LNHNV and CDR2 YYDKDF (reference sequence). The CDR3 DNA reads TGTGCCACCAGCAAACTGGAGGGTTTTACCGGGGAGCTGTTTTTT. Amino acids: CATSKLEGFTGELFF.